This TCR beta chain is from a study of blood T cells in healthy people across ages. Notes on the study in general: Higher diversity and more naive CD4+ cells were features of long-lived donors, compared to aged donors. Measured against age, TCR beta diversity per million T cells decreased in a roughly linear manner. Percentage of naive T cells showed a strong correlation with TCR beta diversity.

With respect to this clonotype: The antigen is unknown.

The authors ran a second PCR of about 7 to 12 cycles using a sample-barcoded 5' primer and a J-beta primer mix. From the 5' RACE reads, TCRdb called clonotypes with MiXCR, one entry per CDR3 protein. The sample includes 650,000 to 800,000 distinct CDR3 sequences, 45% to 60% of them seen just once. The ends were cut back, 3 bases at V and 1 base at J, with 6 bases in the middle. Germline CDR1 reads MNHEY; CDR2 reads SMNVEV (reference sequence). This CDR3 has 14 residues. Ranging in age from about 6 to 90, the donors were healthy Caucasian individuals from Russia. This TCR was recovered from an elderly woman in good health. What was sequenced was blood. V is TRBV27 and J is TRBJ2-2; D is uncertain. This CDR3 is CASSLQQNTGELFF. CDR3 coding DNA: TGTGCCAGCAGTTTGCAGCAGAACACCGGGGAGCTGTTTTTT.